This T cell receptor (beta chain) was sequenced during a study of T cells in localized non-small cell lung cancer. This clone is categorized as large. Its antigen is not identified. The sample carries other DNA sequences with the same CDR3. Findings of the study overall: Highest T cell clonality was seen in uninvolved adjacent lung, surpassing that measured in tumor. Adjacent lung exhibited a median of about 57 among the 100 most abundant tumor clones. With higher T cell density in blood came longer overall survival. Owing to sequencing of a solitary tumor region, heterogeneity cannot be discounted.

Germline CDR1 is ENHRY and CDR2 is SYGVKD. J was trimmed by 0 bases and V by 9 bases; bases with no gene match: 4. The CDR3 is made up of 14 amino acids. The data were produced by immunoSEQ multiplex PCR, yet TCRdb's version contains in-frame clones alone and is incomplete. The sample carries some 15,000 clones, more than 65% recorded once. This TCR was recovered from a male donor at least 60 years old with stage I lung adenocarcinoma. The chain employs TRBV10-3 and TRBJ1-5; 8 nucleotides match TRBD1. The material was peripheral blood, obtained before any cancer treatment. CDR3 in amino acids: CAIGTGDSNQPQHF. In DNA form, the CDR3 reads TGTGCCATTGGGACAGGTGATAGCAATCAGCCCCAGCATTTT.